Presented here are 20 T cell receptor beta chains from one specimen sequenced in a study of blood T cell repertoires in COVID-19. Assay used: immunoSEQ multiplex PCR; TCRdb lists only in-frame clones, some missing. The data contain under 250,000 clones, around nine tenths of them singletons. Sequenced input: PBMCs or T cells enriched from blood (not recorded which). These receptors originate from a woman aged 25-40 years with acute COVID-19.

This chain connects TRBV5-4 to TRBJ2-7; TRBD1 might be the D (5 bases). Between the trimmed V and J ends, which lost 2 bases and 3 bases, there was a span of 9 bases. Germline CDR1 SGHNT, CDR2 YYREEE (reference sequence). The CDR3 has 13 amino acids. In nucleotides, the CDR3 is TGTGCCAGCAGCTTAGACAGCCGCTACGAGCAGTACTTC. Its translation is CASSLDSRYEQYF.

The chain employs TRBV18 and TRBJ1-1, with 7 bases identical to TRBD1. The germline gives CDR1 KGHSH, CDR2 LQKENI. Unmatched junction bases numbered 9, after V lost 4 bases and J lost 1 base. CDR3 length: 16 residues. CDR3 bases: TGTGCCAGCTCACGGATCGAGGGGGCTAGGAACACTGAAGCTTTCTTT. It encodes CASSRIEGARNTEAFF.

The CDR3: CAWSAQEGIYGYTF. In nucleotides, the CDR3 is TGTGCCTGGAGCGCCCAGGAGGGTATCTATGGCTACACCTTC. This chain links TRBV30 with TRBJ1-2; D remains unclear. The CDR3 runs to 14 residues. Looked up from germline, CDR1 is GTSNPN and CDR2 is SVGIG (reference sequence). V lost 3 bases to trimming and J lost 4 bases, with 15 bases between them.

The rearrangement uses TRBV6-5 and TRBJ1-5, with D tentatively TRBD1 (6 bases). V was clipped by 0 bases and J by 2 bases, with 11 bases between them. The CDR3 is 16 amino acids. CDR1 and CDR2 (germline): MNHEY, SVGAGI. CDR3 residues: CASSYSGARGNQPQHF. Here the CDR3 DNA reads TGTGCCAGCAGTTACTCGGGGGCGCGGGGCAATCAGCCCCAGCATTTT.

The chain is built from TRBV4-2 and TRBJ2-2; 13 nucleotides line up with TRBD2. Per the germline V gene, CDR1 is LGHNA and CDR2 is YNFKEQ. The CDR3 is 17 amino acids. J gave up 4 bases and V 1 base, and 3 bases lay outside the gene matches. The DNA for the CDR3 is TGTGCCAGCAGCCAAGGGACTAGCGGGGGTATCACCGGGGAGCTGTTTTTT. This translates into CASSQGTSGGITGELFF.

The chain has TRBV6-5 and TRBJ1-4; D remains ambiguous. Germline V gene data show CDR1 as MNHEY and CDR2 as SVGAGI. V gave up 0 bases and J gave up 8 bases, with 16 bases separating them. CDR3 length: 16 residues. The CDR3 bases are TGTGCCAGCAGTTACTCGATAGCTGGGTGGAAGGAAAAACTGTTTTTT. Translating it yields CASSYSIAGWKEKLFF.

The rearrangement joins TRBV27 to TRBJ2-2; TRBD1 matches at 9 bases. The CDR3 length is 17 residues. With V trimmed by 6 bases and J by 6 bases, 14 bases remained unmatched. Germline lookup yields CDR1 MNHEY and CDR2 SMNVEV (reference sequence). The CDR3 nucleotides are TGTGCCAGCAGACCGGGACAGGGAAGATCTGCGGCCGGGGAGCTGTTTTTT. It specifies CASRPGQGRSAAGELFF.

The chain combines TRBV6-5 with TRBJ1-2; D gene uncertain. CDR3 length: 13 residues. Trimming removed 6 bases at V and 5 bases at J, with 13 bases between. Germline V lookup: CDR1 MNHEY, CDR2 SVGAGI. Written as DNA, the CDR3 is TGTGCCAGCAGCAGTAACGGAGCGTATGGCTACACCTTC. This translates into CASSSNGAYGYTF.

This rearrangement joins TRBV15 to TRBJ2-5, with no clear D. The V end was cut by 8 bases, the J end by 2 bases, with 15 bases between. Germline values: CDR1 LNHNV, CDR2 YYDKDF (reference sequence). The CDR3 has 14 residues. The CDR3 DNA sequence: TGTGCCACCCGCCAGGTGGGCAGACAAGAGACCCAGTACTTC. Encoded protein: CATRQVGRQETQYF. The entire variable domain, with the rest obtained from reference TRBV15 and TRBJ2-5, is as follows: DAMVIQNPRYQVTQFGKPVTLSCSQTLNHNVMYWYQQKSSQAPKLLFHYYDKDFNNEADTPDNFQSRRPNTSFCFLDIRSPGLGDTAMYLCATRQVGRQETQYFGPGTRLLVL.

As DNA, the CDR3 is TGTGCCAGCAGCTCAGAACAGGGCTACGAGCAGTACTTC. Its protein is CASSSEQGYEQYF. This sequence joins TRBV7-2 and TRBJ2-7; tentatively, D is TRBD1 (6 bases). V was pared by 4 bases and J by 3 bases, with 10 bases between. The germline CDR1 and CDR2 sequences are SGHTA and FQGNSA. The CDR3 runs to 13 residues.

The CDR3 reads CASRNPRWTSYEQYF. CDR3 DNA sequence: TGTGCCAGCAGAAACCCCCGGTGGACTTCCTACGAGCAGTACTTC. The V and J genes are TRBV6-5 and TRBJ2-7; TRBD2 is a possible D gene (5 bases). The CDR3 length is 15 residues. The germline CDR1 and CDR2 sequences are MNHEY and SVGAGI. The ends were cut back, 6 bases at V and 1 base at J, with 16 bases in the middle.

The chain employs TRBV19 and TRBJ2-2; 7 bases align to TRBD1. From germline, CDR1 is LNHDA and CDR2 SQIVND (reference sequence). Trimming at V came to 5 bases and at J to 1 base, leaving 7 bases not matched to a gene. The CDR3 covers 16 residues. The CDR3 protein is CASSPSWTGNTGELFF. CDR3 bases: TGTGCCAGTAGTCCATCCTGGACAGGGAACACCGGGGAGCTGTTTTTT.

The CDR3 reads CASSPPGAYHEQYF. Here the CDR3 DNA reads TGTGCCAGCAGCCCTCCGGGAGCTTACCACGAGCAGTACTTC. This chain connects TRBV14 to TRBJ2-7; a possible D gene is TRBD2 (6 bases). Germline V gene sequence: CDR1 SGHDN, CDR2 FVKESK. V was cut by 4 bases and J by 5 bases, with 15 bases left in between. CDR3 length: 14 amino acids. The full variable domain, in which reference TRBV14 and TRBJ2-7 provide the parts outside the CDR3, is EAGVTQFPSHSVIEKGQTVTLRCDPISGHDNLYWYRRVMGKEIKFLLHFVKESKQDESGMPNNRFLAERTGGTYSTLKVQPAELEDSGVYFCASSPPGAYHEQYFGPGTRLTVT.

The CDR3 DNA reads TGCCCTGGGGACATTCAAGAGACCCAGTACTTC. This gives the protein CPGDIQETQYF. J is TRBJ2-5 and V is TRBV1; the D call of TRBD1 is as the table states it, not checked on the DNA. TRBV1 is noted as a pseudogene. The CDR3 covers 11 residues.

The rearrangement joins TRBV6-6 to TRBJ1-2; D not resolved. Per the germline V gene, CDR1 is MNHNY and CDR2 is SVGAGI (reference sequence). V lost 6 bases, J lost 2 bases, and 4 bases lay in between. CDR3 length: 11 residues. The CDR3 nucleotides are TGTGCCAGCAGCCTGAACTATGGCTACACCTTC. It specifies CASSLNYGYTF.

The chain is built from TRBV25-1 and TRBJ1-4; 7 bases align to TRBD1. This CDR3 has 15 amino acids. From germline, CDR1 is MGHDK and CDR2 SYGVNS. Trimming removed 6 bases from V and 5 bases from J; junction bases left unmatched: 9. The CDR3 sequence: CASSALDRTNEKLFF. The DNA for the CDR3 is TGTGCCAGCAGCGCCCTGGACAGGACGAATGAAAAACTGTTTTTT.

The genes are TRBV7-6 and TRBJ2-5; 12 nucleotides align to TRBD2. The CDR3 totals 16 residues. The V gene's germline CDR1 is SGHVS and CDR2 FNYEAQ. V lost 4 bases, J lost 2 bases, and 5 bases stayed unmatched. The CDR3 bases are TGTGCCAGCAGCTATACTAGCGGGGGGCTACAAGAGACCCAGTACTTC. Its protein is CASSYTSGGLQETQYF.

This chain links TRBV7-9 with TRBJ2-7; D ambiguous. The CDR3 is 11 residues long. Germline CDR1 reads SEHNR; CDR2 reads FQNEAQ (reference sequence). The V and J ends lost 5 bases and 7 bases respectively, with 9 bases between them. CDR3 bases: TGTGCCAGCAGCCCCAATGAGGAGCAGTACTTC. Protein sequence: CASSPNEEQYF. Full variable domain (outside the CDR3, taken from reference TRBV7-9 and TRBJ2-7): DTGVSQNPRHKITKRGQNVTFRCDPISEHNRLYWYRQTLGQGPEFLTYFQNEAQLEKSRLLSDRFSAERPKGSFSTLEIQRTEQGDSAMYLCASSPNEEQYFGPGTRLTVT.

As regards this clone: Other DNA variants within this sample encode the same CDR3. CDR3 nucleotide sequence: TGTGCCAGCAGTTCGACAGGGGATCAGCCCCAGCATTTT. This sequence encodes CASSSTGDQPQHF. This rearrangement joins TRBV7-2 to TRBJ1-5; TRBD1 matches at 8 bases. Per the germline V gene, CDR1 is SGHTA and CDR2 is FQGNSA. V lost 6 bases, J lost 5 bases, and 3 bases stayed unmatched. CDR3 size: 13 residues.

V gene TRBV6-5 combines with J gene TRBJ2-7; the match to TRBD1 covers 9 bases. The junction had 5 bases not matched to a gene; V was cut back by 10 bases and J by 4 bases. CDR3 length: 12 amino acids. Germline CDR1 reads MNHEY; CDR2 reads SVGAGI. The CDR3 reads CATWTGAYEQYF. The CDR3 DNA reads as TGTGCCACCTGGACAGGGGCGTACGAGCAGTACTTC.